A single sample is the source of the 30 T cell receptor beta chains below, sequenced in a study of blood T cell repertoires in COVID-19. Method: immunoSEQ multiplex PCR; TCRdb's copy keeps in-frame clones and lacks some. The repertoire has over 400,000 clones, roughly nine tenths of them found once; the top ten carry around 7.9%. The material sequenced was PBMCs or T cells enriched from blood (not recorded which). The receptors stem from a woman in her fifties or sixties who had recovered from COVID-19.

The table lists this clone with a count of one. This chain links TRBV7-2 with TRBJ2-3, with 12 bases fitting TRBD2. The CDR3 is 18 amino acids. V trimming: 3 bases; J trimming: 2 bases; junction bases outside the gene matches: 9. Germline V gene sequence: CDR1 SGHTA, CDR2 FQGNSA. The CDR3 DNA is TGTGCCAGCAGCTTGGGGCTAGCGGGGGGGAGAATCACAGATACGCAGTATTTT. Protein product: CASSLGLAGGRITDTQYF. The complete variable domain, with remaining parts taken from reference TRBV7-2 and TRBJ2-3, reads GAGVSQSPSNKVTEKGKDVELRCDPISGHTALYWYRQSLGQGLEFLIYFQGNSAPDKSGLPSDRFSAERTGGSVSTLTIQRTQQEDSAVYLCASSLGLAGGRITDTQYFGPGTRLTVL.

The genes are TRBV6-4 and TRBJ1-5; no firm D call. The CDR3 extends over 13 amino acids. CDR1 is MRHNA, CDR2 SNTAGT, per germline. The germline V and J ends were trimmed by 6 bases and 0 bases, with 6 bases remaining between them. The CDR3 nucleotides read TGTGCCAGCAGCCCAGATAGCAATCAGCCCCAGCATTTT. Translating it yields CASSPDSNQPQHF.

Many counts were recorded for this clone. CDR3 sequence (DNA): TGTGCCAGCAGCTCCGGACAGGCCAACGCCGGGGAGCTGTTTTTT. Translating it yields CASSSGQANAGELFF. The genes are TRBV5-6 and TRBJ2-2; 7 nucleotides agree with TRBD1. Per germline, CDR1 SGHDT and CDR2 YYEEEE. The junction had 8 bases not matched to a gene; V was cut back by 3 bases and J by 6 bases. This CDR3 spans 15 amino acids.

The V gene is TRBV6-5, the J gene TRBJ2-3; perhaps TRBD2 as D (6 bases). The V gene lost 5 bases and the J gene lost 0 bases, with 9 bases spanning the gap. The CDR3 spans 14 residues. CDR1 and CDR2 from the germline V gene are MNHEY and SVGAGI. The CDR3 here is CASSPGLSTDTQYF. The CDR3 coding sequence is TGTGCCAGCAGTCCGGGACTGAGCACAGATACGCAGTATTTT.

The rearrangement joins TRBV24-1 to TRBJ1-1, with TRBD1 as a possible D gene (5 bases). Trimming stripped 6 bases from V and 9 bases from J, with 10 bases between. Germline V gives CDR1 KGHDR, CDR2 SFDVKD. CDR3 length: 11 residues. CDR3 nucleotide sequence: TGTGCCACCAGTTGGAAGGGGCAAGCTTTCTTT. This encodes CATSWKGQAFF.

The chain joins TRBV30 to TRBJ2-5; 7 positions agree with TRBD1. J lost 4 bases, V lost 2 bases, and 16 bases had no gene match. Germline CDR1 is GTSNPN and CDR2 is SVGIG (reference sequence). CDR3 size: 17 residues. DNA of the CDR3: TGTGCCTGGAGTTACCCTTTAGGGACAGAGGGGATAGAGACCCAGTACTTC. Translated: CAWSYPLGTEGIETQYF.

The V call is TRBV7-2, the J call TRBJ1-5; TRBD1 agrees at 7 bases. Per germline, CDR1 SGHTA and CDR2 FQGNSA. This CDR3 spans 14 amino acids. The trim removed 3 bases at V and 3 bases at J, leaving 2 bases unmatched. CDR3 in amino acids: CASSFGTANQPQHF. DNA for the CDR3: TGTGCCAGCAGCTTTGGGACAGCCAATCAGCCCCAGCATTTT.

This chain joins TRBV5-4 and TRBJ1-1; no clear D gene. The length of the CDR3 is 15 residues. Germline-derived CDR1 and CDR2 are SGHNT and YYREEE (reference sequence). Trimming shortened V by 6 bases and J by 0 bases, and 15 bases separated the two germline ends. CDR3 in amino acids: CASTATDTLNTEAFF. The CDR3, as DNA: TGTGCCAGCACCGCTACAGACACCTTGAACACTGAAGCTTTCTTT.

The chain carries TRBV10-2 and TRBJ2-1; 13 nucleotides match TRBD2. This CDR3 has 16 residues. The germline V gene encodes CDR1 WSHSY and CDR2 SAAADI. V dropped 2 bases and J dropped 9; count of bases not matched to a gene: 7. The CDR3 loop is CASSEPTSGGAGEQFF. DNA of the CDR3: TGCGCCAGCAGTGAGCCTACTAGCGGGGGGGCCGGTGAGCAGTTCTTC.

The CDR3 sequence is CASSTGTGGTDTQYF. The CDR3 DNA reads as TGTGCCAGTAGTACTGGGACAGGGGGCACAGATACGCAGTATTTT. This chain uses TRBV19 with TRBJ2-3; TRBD1 aligns across 10 bases. From germline, CDR1 is LNHDA and CDR2 SQIVND (reference sequence). With V trimmed by 4 bases and J by 1 base, 2 bases remained unmatched. The CDR3 spans 15 residues.

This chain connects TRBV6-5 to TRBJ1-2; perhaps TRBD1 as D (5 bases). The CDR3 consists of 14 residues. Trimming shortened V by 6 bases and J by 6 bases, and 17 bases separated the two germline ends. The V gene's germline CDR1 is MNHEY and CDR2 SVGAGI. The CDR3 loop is CASRPRQGGDGYTF. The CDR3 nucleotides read TGTGCCAGCAGGCCGCGGCAGGGAGGGGATGGCTACACCTTC.

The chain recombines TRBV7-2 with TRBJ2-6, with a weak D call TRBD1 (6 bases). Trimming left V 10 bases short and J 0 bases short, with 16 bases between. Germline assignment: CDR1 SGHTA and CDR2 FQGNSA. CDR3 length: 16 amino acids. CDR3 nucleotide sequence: TGTGCCATCCGAACTAACAGGGACTCTGGGGCCAACGTCCTGACTTTC. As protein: CAIRTNRDSGANVLTF.

In DNA, the CDR3 is TGCGCCAGCAGCCCAAGACTAGCGGGGGAATACAATGAGCAGTTCTTC. This encodes CASSPRLAGEYNEQFF. The chain combines TRBV4-1 with TRBJ2-1; 12 bases map to TRBD2. CDR3 length equals 16 residues. The J segment lost 4 bases and the V segment lost 4 bases, leaving 5 bases of the junction unmatched. CDR1 is MGHRA, CDR2 YSYEKL, per germline.

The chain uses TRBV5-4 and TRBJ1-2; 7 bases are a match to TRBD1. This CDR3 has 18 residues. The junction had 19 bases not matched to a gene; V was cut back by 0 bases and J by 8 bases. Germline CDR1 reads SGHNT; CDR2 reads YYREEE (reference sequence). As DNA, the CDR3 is TGTGCCAGCAGCTTGGCCCTCCTACAGGGGCGGGATATGGTGGGCTACACCTTC. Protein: CASSLALLQGRDMVGYTF.

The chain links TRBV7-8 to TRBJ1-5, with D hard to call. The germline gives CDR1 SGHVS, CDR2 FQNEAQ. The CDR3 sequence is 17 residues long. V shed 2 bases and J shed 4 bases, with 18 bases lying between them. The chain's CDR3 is CASSLWPRGPSNQPQHF. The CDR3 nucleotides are TGTGCCAGCAGCTTATGGCCTCGTGGGCCCTCTAATCAGCCCCAGCATTTT.

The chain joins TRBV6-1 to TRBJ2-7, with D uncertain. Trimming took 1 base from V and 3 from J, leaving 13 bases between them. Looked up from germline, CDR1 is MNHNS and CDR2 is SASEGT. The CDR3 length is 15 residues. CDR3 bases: TGTGCCAGCAGTGAAGAAGTATTCCTCAGCTACGAGCAGTACTTC. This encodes CASSEEVFLSYEQYF.

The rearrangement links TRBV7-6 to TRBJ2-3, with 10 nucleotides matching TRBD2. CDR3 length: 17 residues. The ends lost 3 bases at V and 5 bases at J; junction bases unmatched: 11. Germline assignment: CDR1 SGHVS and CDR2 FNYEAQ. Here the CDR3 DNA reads TGTGCCAGCAGCTTTGGGGCTCCAGCGGGGGGGCAAGATACGCAGTATTTT. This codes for CASSFGAPAGGQDTQYF.

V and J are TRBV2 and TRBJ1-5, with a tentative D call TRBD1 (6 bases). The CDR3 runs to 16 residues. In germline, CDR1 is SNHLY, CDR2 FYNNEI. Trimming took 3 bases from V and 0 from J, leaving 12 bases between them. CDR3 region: CASSDRGKDSNQPQHF. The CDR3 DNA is TGTGCCAGCAGTGACAGGGGAAAGGATAGCAATCAGCCCCAGCATTTT. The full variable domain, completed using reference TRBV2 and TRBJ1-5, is EPEVTQTPSHQVTQMGQEVILRCVPISNHLYFYWYRQILGQKVEFLVSFYNNEISEKSEIFDDQFSVERPDGSNFTLKIRSTKLEDSAMYFCASSDRGKDSNQPQHFGDGTRLSIL.

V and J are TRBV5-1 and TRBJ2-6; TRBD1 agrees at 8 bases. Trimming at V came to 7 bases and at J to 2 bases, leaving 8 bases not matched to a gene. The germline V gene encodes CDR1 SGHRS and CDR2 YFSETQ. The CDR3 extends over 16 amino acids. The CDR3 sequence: CASGETGVPGANVLTF. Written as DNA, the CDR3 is TGCGCCAGCGGGGAGACAGGGGTCCCTGGGGCCAACGTCCTGACTTTC.

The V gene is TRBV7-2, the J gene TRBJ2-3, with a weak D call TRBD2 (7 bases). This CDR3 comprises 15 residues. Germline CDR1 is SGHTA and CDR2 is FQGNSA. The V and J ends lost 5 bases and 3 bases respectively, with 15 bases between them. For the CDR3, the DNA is TGTGCCAGCAGCCATGGAAGGGGGGGTACAGATACGCAGTATTTT. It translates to CASSHGRGGTDTQYF.

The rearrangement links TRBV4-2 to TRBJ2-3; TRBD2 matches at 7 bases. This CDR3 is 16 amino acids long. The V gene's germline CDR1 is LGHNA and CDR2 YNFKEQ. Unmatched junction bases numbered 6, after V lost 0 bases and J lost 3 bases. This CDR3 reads CASSQDISGLTDTQYF. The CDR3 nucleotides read TGTGCCAGCAGCCAAGATATTAGCGGGCTGACAGATACGCAGTATTTT.

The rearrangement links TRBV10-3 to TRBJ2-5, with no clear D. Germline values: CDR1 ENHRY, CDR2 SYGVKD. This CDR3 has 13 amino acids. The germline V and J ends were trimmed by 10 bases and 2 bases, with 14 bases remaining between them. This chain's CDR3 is CATSFLTQETQYF. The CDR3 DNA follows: TGTGCCACATCGTTCCTAACGCAAGAGACCCAGTACTTC.

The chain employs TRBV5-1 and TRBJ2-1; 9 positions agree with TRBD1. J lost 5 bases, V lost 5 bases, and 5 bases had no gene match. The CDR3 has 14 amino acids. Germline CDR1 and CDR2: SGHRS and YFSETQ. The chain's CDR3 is CASRGQGKHNEQFF. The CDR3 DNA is TGCGCCAGCAGGGGACAGGGCAAGCACAATGAGCAGTTCTTC. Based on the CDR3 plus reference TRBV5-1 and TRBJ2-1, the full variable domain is KAGVTQTPRYLIKTRGQQVTLSCSPISGHRSVSWYQQTPGQGLQFLFEYFSETQRNKGNFPGRFSGRQFSNSRSEMNVSTLELGDSALYLCASRGQGKHNEQFFGPGTRLTVL.

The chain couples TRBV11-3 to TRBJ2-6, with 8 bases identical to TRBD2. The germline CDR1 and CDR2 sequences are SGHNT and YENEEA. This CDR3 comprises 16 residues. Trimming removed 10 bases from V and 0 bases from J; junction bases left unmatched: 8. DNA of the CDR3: TGTGCCACCCGGGAGGGAAGGGACTCTGGGGCCAACGTCCTGACTTTC. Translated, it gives CATREGRDSGANVLTF.

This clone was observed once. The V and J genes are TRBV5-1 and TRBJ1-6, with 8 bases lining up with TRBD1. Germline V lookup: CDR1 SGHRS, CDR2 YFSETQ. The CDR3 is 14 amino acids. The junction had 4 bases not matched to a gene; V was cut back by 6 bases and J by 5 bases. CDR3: CASKTTGDNSPLHF. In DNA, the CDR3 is TGCGCCAGCAAAACGACAGGGGATAATTCACCCCTCCACTTT.

The CDR3 region is CASSIDRADNSPLHF. The DNA of the CDR3 is TGTGCCAGCAGCATAGACAGGGCAGATAATTCACCCCTCCACTTT. The chain is built from TRBV7-2 and TRBJ1-6; TRBD1 matches 7 bases. The CDR3 is 15 residues long. With 5 bases clipped from V and 5 bases from J, the junction kept 6 bases outside the gene matches. Germline CDR1 SGHTA, CDR2 FQGNSA. Combining the CDR3 with reference TRBV7-2 and TRBJ1-6 gives the whole variable domain GAGVSQSPSNKVTEKGKDVELRCDPISGHTALYWYRQSLGQGLEFLIYFQGNSAPDKSGLPSDRFSAERTGGSVSTLTIQRTQQEDSAVYLCASSIDRADNSPLHFGNGTRLTVT.

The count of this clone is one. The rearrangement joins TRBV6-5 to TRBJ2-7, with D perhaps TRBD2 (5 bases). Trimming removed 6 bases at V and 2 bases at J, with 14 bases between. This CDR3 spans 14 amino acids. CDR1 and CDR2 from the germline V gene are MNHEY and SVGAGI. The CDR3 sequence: CASRGKDSTYEQYF. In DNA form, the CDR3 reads TGTGCCAGCAGGGGTAAGGACTCAACCTACGAGCAGTACTTC.

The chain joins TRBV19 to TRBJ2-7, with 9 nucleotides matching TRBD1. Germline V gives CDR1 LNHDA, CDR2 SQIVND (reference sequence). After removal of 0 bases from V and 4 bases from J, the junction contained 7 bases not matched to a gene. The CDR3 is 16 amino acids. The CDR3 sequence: CASSIDHTGGGYEQYF. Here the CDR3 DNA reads TGTGCCAGTAGTATAGATCACACAGGGGGCGGATACGAGCAGTACTTC.

The CDR3 nucleotides read TGTGCCACCAGCAGAGATTTTTGGGGCTCAAACACCGGGGAGCTGTTTTTT. The encoded protein is CATSRDFWGSNTGELFF. V gene TRBV15 combines with J gene TRBJ2-2; perhaps TRBD1 as D (5 bases). This CDR3 has 17 amino acids. The V end lost 0 bases, the J end lost 2 bases, and 13 bases lay between the germline ends. Germline V lookup: CDR1 LNHNV, CDR2 YYDKDF (reference sequence).

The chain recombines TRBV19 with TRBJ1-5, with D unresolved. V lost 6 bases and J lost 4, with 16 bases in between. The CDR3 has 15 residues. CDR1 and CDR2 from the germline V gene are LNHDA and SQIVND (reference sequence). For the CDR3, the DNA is TGTGCCAGTAGATACTCCGGAAGAGGAAATCAGCCCCAGCATTTT. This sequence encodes CASRYSGRGNQPQHF.